These 14 T cell receptor beta chains share one sample of origin, sequenced in a study of vaccination and CD4 T cells after COVID-19. Antigen specificity for these receptors is unknown. Treatment in this sample: approximately nine-day PBMC culture with coronavirus spike peptide pools or control peptides (ViraFEST assay). Cultured CD4+ T-cell DNA underwent Oncomine TCR Beta short-read sequencing. MiXCR, run by TCRdb on the PCR reads, gives a single entry per CDR3 protein. The sample lists 15,000 to 20,000 distinct CDR3 sequences, around 40% seen once, with less than 8.5% in the top ten. The source material was CD4+ T cells from blood, cultured in vitro, sampled after SARS-CoV-2 vaccination. The receptors were gathered from a human donor who had recovered from COVID-19.

The V and J genes are TRBV19 and TRBJ1-2; TRBD1 might be the D (5 bases). The V end lost 7 bases, the J end lost 2 bases, and 17 bases lay between the germline ends. The CDR3 loop spans 15 amino acids. The germline V gene has CDR1 LNHDA and CDR2 SQIVND (reference sequence). CDR3 bases: TGTGCCAGTACCCCTCTTTTGGGACGGAACTATGGCTACACCTTC. It codes for CASTPLLGRNYGYTF. The variable domain in full, completed from reference TRBV19 and TRBJ1-2, reads DGGITQSPKYLFRKEGQNVTLSCEQNLNHDAMYWYRQDPGQGLRLIYYSQIVNDFQKGDIAEGYSVSREKKESFPLTVTSAQKNPTAFYLCASTPLLGRNYGYTFGSGTRLTVV.

The chain carries TRBV21-1 and TRBJ2-5; no DNA check was done on the table's D call, TRBD1. TRBV21-1 is a pseudogene segment. This CDR3 comprises 12 residues. The CDR3 here is CASSRGRETQYF. DNA for the CDR3: TGTGCCAGCAGCAGGGGGCGAGAGACCCAGTACTTC.

This clonotype was detected a few times. The chain links TRBV7-2 to TRBJ2-5; D unclear. Germline V gene data show CDR1 as SGHTA and CDR2 as FQGNSA. CDR3 length: 11 residues. V lost 2 bases, J lost 5 bases, and 3 bases lay in between. The CDR3 DNA follows: TGTGCCAGCAGCTTAAGCGAGACCCAGTACTTC. It translates to CASSLSETQYF. Together with reference TRBV7-2 and TRBJ2-5, the CDR3 gives the full variable domain: GAGVSQSPSNKVTEKGKDVELRCDPISGHTALYWYRQSLGQGLEFLIYFQGNSAPDKSGLPSDRFSAERTGGSVSTLTIQRTQQEDSAVYLCASSLSETQYFGPGTRLLVL.

J is TRBJ1-4 and V is TRBV19; tentatively, D is TRBD1 (5 bases). The CDR3 covers 13 residues. The V end was cut by 5 bases, the J end by 5 bases, with 9 bases between. CDR1 LNHDA and CDR2 SQIVND come from the germline V gene (reference sequence). The DNA of the CDR3 is TGTGCCAGTAGTCATGGGACGAATGAAAAACTGTTTTTT. It yields the protein CASSHGTNEKLFF. The full variable domain, its missing parts supplied by reference TRBV19 and TRBJ1-4, is DGGITQSPKYLFRKEGQNVTLSCEQNLNHDAMYWYRQDPGQGLRLIYYSQIVNDFQKGDIAEGYSVSREKKESFPLTVTSAQKNPTAFYLCASSHGTNEKLFFGSGTQLSVL.

The CDR3 sequence: CATSEGAGGLTGELFF. The CDR3, as DNA: TGTGCCACCAGTGAAGGGGCAGGGGGCCTCACCGGGGAGCTGTTTTTT. The chain links TRBV24-1 to TRBJ2-2; TRBD1 matches 8 bases. V lost 4 bases and J lost 4; bases outside the gene matches: 7. Germline V lookup: CDR1 KGHDR, CDR2 SFDVKD. This CDR3 has 16 residues.

V is TRBV4-3 and J is TRBJ2-1, with D possibly matching TRBD2 (6 bases). V was trimmed by 0 bases and J by 7 bases, leaving 16 bases between them. The germline gives CDR1 LGHNA, CDR2 YSLEER. This CDR3 has 16 amino acids. The CDR3 DNA sequence: TGCGCCAGCAGCCAAGATTCCGCCGGGAGAAGGAATGAGCAGTTCTTC. Amino acids: CASSQDSAGRRNEQFF.

This clonotype turned up a few times. The V gene is TRBV11-1, the J gene TRBJ2-4; D possibly corresponds to TRBD1 (6 bases). Looked up from germline, CDR1 is SGHAT and CDR2 is FQDESV (reference sequence). The CDR3 spans 15 residues. V was shortened by 5 bases and J by 8 bases, with 19 bases between the two germline ends. In DNA, the CDR3 is TGTGCCAGCAGCGCAGGGGTACAGGACATCGACATTCAGTACTTC. Protein sequence: CASSAGVQDIDIQYF.

DNA of the CDR3: TGTGCCAGCAGTTACTCCCCTCCGGGACAGGGGGAAAAACTGTTTTTT. It yields the protein CASSYSPPGQGEKLFF. The chain employs TRBV6-5 and TRBJ1-4; TRBD1 agrees at 10 bases. The CDR3 consists of 16 residues. The V segment lost 0 bases and the J segment 8 bases; nucleotides outside the gene matches: 6. Germline assignment: CDR1 MNHEY and CDR2 SVGAGI.

This sequence joins TRBV6-2 or TRBV6-3 and TRBJ1-1; D perhaps matches TRBD1 (5 bases). Germline loops: CDR1 MNHEY, CDR2 SVGEGT. The CDR3 runs 13 residues. Trimming shortened V by 5 bases and J by 1 base, and 8 bases separated the two germline ends. The CDR3 loop is CASSNTGNTEAFF. The CDR3 coding sequence is TGTGCCAGCAGTAACACAGGGAACACTGAAGCTTTCTTT.

The chain joins TRBV2 to TRBJ2-7; D ambiguous. Germline V gene data show CDR1 as SNHLY and CDR2 as FYNNEI. V was clipped by 2 bases and J by 6 bases, with 14 bases between them. This CDR3 has 14 amino acids. CDR3 DNA: TGTGCCAGCAGTGAAATTGGAGCAGTAGGCGAGCAGTACTTC. Amino acid sequence: CASSEIGAVGEQYF.

In this sample, this clonotype turned up a few times. The rearrangement joins TRBV27 to TRBJ2-2, with TRBD1 matching over 12 bases. Germline values: CDR1 MNHEY, CDR2 SMNVEV (reference sequence). The CDR3 covers 18 residues. Trimming took 8 bases from V and 7 from J; bases not matched to a gene: 17. CDR3 DNA sequence: TGTGCCAGCGAGTTTCTGTTTGGGACAGGGGGCGTCCACGGGGAGCTGTTTTTT. Its translation: CASEFLFGTGGVHGELFF.

This clonotype was recorded a few times. This chain joins TRBV6-1 and TRBJ2-7, with 7 bases matching TRBD1. Germline lookup yields CDR1 MNHNS and CDR2 SASEGT. V dropped 1 base and J dropped 4; count of bases not matched to a gene: 4. The CDR3 is 14 residues long. CDR3 sequence: CASSEGQGHYEQYF. CDR3 sequence (DNA): TGTGCCAGCAGTGAAGGACAGGGACATTACGAGCAGTACTTC.

The rearrangement uses TRBV6-5 and TRBJ2-1; 12 bases fit TRBD1. Germline V gene lookup returns CDR1 MNHEY and CDR2 SVGAGI. Trimming removed 0 bases from V and 6 bases from J; junction bases left unmatched: 3. The CDR3 sequence is 16 residues long. CDR3 sequence reads: CASSYSPGQGANEQFF. The DNA of the CDR3 is TGTGCCAGCAGTTACTCACCGGGACAGGGGGCCAATGAGCAGTTCTTC.

The J gene is TRBJ2-1, the V gene TRBV6-1; either TRBD1 or TRBD2 may fit D (5 bases each). CDR1 and CDR2 from the germline V gene are MNHNS and SASEGT. Trimming removed 3 bases from V and 2 bases from J, with 11 bases in between. The CDR3 extends over 15 amino acids. The CDR3 loop is CASSDRDRTYNEQFF. The CDR3 DNA reads as TGTGCCAGCAGTGATCGGGACCGTACCTACAATGAGCAGTTCTTC.